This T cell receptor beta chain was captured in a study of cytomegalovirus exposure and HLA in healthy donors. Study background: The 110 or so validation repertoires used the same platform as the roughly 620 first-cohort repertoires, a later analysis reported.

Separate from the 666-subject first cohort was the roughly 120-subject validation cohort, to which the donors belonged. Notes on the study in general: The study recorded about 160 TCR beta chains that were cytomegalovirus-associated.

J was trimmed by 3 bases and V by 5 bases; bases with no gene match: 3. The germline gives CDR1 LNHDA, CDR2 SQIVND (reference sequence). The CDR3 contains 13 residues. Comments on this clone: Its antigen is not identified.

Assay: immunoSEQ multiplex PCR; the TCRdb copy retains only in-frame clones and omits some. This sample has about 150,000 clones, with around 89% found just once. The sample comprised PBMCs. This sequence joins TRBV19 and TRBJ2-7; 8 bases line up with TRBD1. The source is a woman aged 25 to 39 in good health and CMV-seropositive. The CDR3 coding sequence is TGTGCCAGTAGTCGAACAGGGGGCTACGAGCAGTACTTC. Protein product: CASSRTGGYEQYF.